These 10 T cell receptor beta chains were all obtained from the same sample, sequenced in a study of response to subunit inactivated influenza vaccine. MiXCR was run by TCRdb on the RT-PCR reads, yielding one entry per CDR3 protein. The repertoire holds a few hundred thousand distinct CDR3 sequences, with 21% as singletons. The source material was PBMCs from blood, sampled less than 22 months after vaccination. The receptors here all came from a man between 45 and 75 years old who received an inactivated influenza vaccine.

The V gene is TRBV3-1, the J gene TRBJ2-7; possible D gene TRBD2, 6 bases. CDR1 and CDR2 (germline): LGHDT, YNNKEL (reference sequence). The CDR3 contains 14 residues. Trimming took off 4 bases at V and 6 bases at J, with 16 bases between the two ends. CDR3: CASSPSGTPLEQYF. CDR3 bases: TGTGCCAGCAGCCCATCCGGGACTCCCCTCGAGCAGTACTTC.

The chain links TRBV4-2 to TRBJ2-7, with 7 bases matching TRBD2. The CDR3 runs to 16 residues. The germline CDR1 and CDR2 sequences are LGHNA and YNFKEQ. The V segment lost 0 bases and the J segment 5 bases; nucleotides outside the gene matches: 10. The CDR3 DNA sequence: TGTGCCAGCAGCCAAGAATTTCGGACTAGGATCCACGAGCAGTACTTC. Its translation: CASSQEFRTRIHEQYF.

This clonotype was recorded a few times. The V gene is TRBV5-5, the J gene TRBJ1-5, with no clear D. V was shortened by 4 bases and J by 0 bases, with 14 bases between the two germline ends. The CDR3 contains 16 residues. Germline V gene sequence: CDR1 SGHKS, CDR2 YYEKEE (reference sequence). DNA of the CDR3: TGTGCCAGCAGCCATGGAACGGGCGTTAGCAATCAGCCCCAGCATTTT. Translating gives CASSHGTGVSNQPQHF.

The sample holds many counts of this clonotype. The chain carries TRBV20-1 and TRBJ1-1; 10 bases match TRBD1. Germline V gives CDR1 DFQATT, CDR2 SNEGSKA (reference sequence). CDR3 length: 15 residues. V lost 3 bases, J lost 0 bases, and 4 bases stayed unmatched. The CDR3 reads CSASGTGELNTEAFF. The CDR3 DNA is TGCAGTGCTAGTGGGACAGGGGAATTGAACACTGAAGCTTTCTTT.

At least ten counts were recorded for this clonotype. The chain recombines TRBV20-1 with TRBJ1-1, with D uncertain. Germline CDR1 is DFQATT and CDR2 is SNEGSKA (reference sequence). V was pared by 1 base and J by 1 base, with 10 bases between. CDR3 length: 14 amino acids. CDR3 sequence (DNA): TGCAGTGCTAGAGCGGGCATGAGGAACACTGAAGCTTTCTTT. Encoded protein: CSARAGMRNTEAFF.

The chain recombines TRBV27 with TRBJ2-7; D call uncertain. This CDR3 comprises 14 residues. Trimming took 6 bases from V and 6 from J, leaving 18 bases between them. Germline CDR1 is MNHEY and CDR2 is SMNVEV (reference sequence). Here the CDR3 DNA reads TGTGCCAGCAGCCTAGGGATTTCGGCCCCCGAGCAGTACTTC. Translated, it gives CASSLGISAPEQYF.

The genes are TRBV28 and TRBJ1-5; possible D gene TRBD1, 5 bases. Between the trimmed V and J ends, which lost 5 bases and 6 bases, there was a span of 14 bases. Germline values: CDR1 MDHEN, CDR2 SYDVKM. The CDR3 runs 14 residues. The DNA for the CDR3 is TGTGCCAGCAGTCCTCCGGGGGGACTTCAGCCCCAGCATTTT. This codes for CASSPPGGLQPQHF.

This clonotype was counted between two and nine times. V usage is TRBV6-2 or TRBV6-3 and J usage is TRBJ1-1; tentatively, D is TRBD1 (6 bases). The germline CDR1 and CDR2 sequences are MNHEY and SVGEGT. The ends were cut back, 8 bases at V and 9 bases at J, with 22 bases in the middle. The CDR3 length is 14 residues. The CDR3 nucleotides read TGTGCCAGCGCATCCAAGGACAGTCTATTTCAAGCTTTCTTT. This sequence encodes CASASKDSLFQAFF.

This clonotype was found many times. The genes are TRBV4-3 and TRBJ1-2; D gene unclear. Trimming removed 0 bases at V and 4 bases at J, with 6 bases between. The CDR3 consists of 13 residues. The germline CDR1 and CDR2 sequences are LGHNA and YSLEER. The CDR3: CASSQEQSYGYTF. CDR3 sequence (DNA): TGCGCCAGCAGCCAAGAACAGAGCTATGGCTACACCTTC.

This chain uses TRBV20-1 with TRBJ1-1, with D uncertain. The CDR3 is 14 amino acids. CDR1 is DFQATT, CDR2 SNEGSKA, per germline (reference sequence). The germline V and J ends were trimmed by 6 bases and 1 base, with 15 bases remaining between them. CDR3 DNA: TGCAGTGCGAACCCCAATTCAAGGAACACTGAAGCTTTCTTT. Translating gives CSANPNSRNTEAFF.